One and the same sample provided the 15 T cell receptor beta chains below, sequenced in a study of T cells in Graves' hyperthyroidism and ophthalmopathy. TCR beta CDR3 regions were amplified from RNA transcripts. During a first-round RT-PCR of the TCR CDR3, the HTBI primer set was used. Via MiXCR, TCRdb re-called the multiplex PCR reads, giving one row per CDR3 protein. Among hundreds of thousands of distinct CDR3 sequences listed, less than 15% were seen once. The sequenced material came from blood. The receptors stem from a young woman with Graves' hyperthyroidism.

This clonotype has a count of ten or more. The chain couples TRBV20-1 to TRBJ1-1; D remains unclear. This CDR3 region has 13 residues. Trimming removed 4 bases at V and 0 bases at J, with 9 bases between. In germline, CDR1 is DFQATT, CDR2 SNEGSKA (reference sequence). For the CDR3, the DNA is TGCAGTGCTAAGGCCAGCATGAACACTGAAGCTTTCTTT. Protein product: CSAKASMNTEAFF.

J is TRBJ2-5 and V is TRBV3-1, with D possibly TRBD2 on 6 matching bases. The CDR3 has 17 residues. Trimming removed 0 bases at V and 0 bases at J, with 14 bases between. Germline lookup yields CDR1 LGHDT and CDR2 YNNKEL (reference sequence). In DNA, the CDR3 is TGTGCCAGCAGCCAAGAGTCGCAAGGAGGGTACCAAGAGACCCAGTACTTC. It translates to CASSQESQGGYQETQYF.

This clonotype was detected ten times or more. J is TRBJ2-1 and V is TRBV11-2; perhaps TRBD2 as D (6 bases). This CDR3 comprises 13 residues. The V gene's germline CDR1 is SGHAT and CDR2 FQNNGV. V was pared by 3 bases and J by 9 bases, with 12 bases between. In DNA form, the CDR3 reads TGTGCCAGCAGCTTTCACTACGGGAGTGAGCAGTTCTTC. This translates into CASSFHYGSEQFF.

There are a few counts of this clonotype. CDR3 sequence reads: CASSLGGVAGGPYEQYF. The CDR3, as DNA: TGTGCCAGCAGCTTAGGGGGGGTAGCGGGAGGGCCCTACGAGCAGTACTTC. The rearrangement uses TRBV11-2 and TRBJ2-7; 11 bases are shared with TRBD2. The CDR3 spans 17 residues. Germline values: CDR1 SGHAT, CDR2 FQNNGV. The V and J ends lost 1 base and 2 bases, in that order; junction bases with no gene match: 7.

This clonotype occurred many times. The rearrangement uses TRBV2 and TRBJ1-2; D unresolved. V was cut by 2 bases and J by 7 bases, with 14 bases left in between. The germline V gene encodes CDR1 SNHLY and CDR2 FYNNEI. The CDR3 is made up of 14 amino acids. The CDR3 loop reads CASSEPSDRSGYTF. CDR3 coding DNA: TGTGCCAGCAGTGAACCTTCGGACCGTAGTGGCTACACCTTC.

A few counts support this clonotype. This rearrangement joins TRBV19 to TRBJ1-1; no reliable D call. The CDR3 runs to 11 residues. V gave up 3 bases and J gave up 9 bases, with 8 bases separating them. The germline CDR1 and CDR2 sequences are LNHDA and SQIVND (reference sequence). The CDR3 spells CASSIGGKAFF. Here the CDR3 DNA reads TGTGCCAGTAGTATCGGCGGAAAAGCTTTCTTT. Full variable domain (rest looked up from reference TRBV19 and TRBJ1-1): DGGITQSPKYLFRKEGQNVTLSCEQNLNHDAMYWYRQDPGQGLRLIYYSQIVNDFQKGDIAEGYSVSREKKESFPLTVTSAQKNPTAFYLCASSIGGKAFFGQGTRLTVV.

This clonotype was counted ten times or more. The genes are TRBV28 and TRBJ1-1, with TRBD1 matching over 8 bases. Germline V gene sequence: CDR1 MDHEN, CDR2 SYDVKM. The CDR3 length is 17 residues. V lost 3 bases, J lost 0 bases, and 9 bases stayed unmatched. This CDR3 reads CASSFEVGQGMNTEAFF. CDR3 nucleotides: TGTGCCAGCAGTTTTGAGGTTGGACAGGGCATGAACACTGAAGCTTTCTTT. The full variable domain, completed using reference TRBV28 and TRBJ1-1, is DVKVTQSSRYLVKRTGEKVFLECVQDMDHENMFWYRQDPGLGLRLIYFSYDVKMKEKGDIPEGYSVSREKKERFSLILESASTNQTSMYLCASSFEVGQGMNTEAFFGQGTRLTVV.

This clonotype was detected ten times or more. The CDR3 bases are TGCGCCAGCAGCCAAGAGGTTAGCGGTAGCACAGATACGCAGTATTTT. Amino acids: CASSQEVSGSTDTQYF. V gene TRBV4-3 combines with J gene TRBJ2-3; perhaps TRBD2 as D (6 bases). The V and J ends lost 0 bases and 0 bases respectively, with 10 bases between them. The length of the CDR3 is 16 residues. CDR1 and CDR2 from the germline V gene are LGHNA and YSLEER.

Many counts were recorded for this clonotype. The J gene is TRBJ2-1, the V gene TRBV5-1; no clear D. CDR1 and CDR2 (germline): SGHRS, YFSETQ. This CDR3 is 13 amino acids long. Trimming took off 0 bases at V and 4 bases at J, with 5 bases between the two ends. CDR3 sequence reads: CASSLAQYNEQFF. The CDR3 DNA is TGCGCCAGCAGCTTGGCCCAGTACAATGAGCAGTTCTTC.

This chain links TRBV30 with TRBJ2-1, with 7 positions matching TRBD2. The CDR3 totals 12 residues. V lost 4 bases, J lost 12 bases, and 9 bases stayed unmatched. In germline, CDR1 is GTSNPN, CDR2 SVGIG (reference sequence). This CDR3 reads CAWTPDGGGQFF. In DNA, the CDR3 is TGTGCCTGGACTCCCGATGGCGGGGGGCAGTTCTTC.

Comments on this clonotype: A read error may explain this, as a much larger clone is one base away. CDR3: CAWSVIGETQFF. In DNA form, the CDR3 reads TGTGCCTGGAGTGTAATAGGGGAGACCCAGTTCTTC. The J gene is TRBJ2-1, the V gene TRBV30, with D possibly being TRBD1 or TRBD2 (5 bases each). CDR1 is GTSNPN and CDR2 is SVGIG in the germline V gene (reference sequence). This CDR3 is built from 12 residues. V lost 0 bases and J lost 13, with 13 bases in between.

This clonotype was seen more than once but under ten times. The chain couples TRBV5-1 to TRBJ2-5, with a possible D match to TRBD1 (6 bases). The CDR3 runs 14 residues. Germline values: CDR1 SGHRS, CDR2 YFSETQ. Between the trimmed V and J ends, which lost 4 bases and 2 bases, there was a span of 12 bases. CDR3 amino acids: CASSPGTKQETQYF. The CDR3 coding sequence is TGCGCCAGCAGCCCCGGGACAAAGCAAGAGACCCAGTACTTC.

There are many counts of this clonotype. The chain combines TRBV11-2 with TRBJ2-7; 7 bases are shared with TRBD1. The CDR3 is 11 amino acids. V gave up 8 bases and J gave up 4 bases; unmatched junction bases: 2. The germline V gene has CDR1 SGHAT and CDR2 FQNNGV. In nucleotides, the CDR3 is TGTGCCAGCTCGACAGGGTACGAGCAGTACTTC. It encodes CASSTGYEQYF. The variable domain in full, completed from reference TRBV11-2 and TRBJ2-7, reads EAGVAQSPRYKIIEKRQSVAFWCNPISGHATLYWYQQILGQGPKLLIQFQNNGVVDDSQLPKDRFSAERLKGVDSTLKIQPAKLEDSAVYLCASSTGYEQYFGPGTRLTVT.

The rearrangement uses TRBV20-1 and TRBJ2-5; D is ambiguous. This CDR3 is built from 13 residues. The germline V gene encodes CDR1 DFQATT and CDR2 SNEGSKA (reference sequence). Trimming removed 0 bases at V and 1 base at J, with 6 bases between. The CDR3 DNA follows: TGCAGTGCTAGAGATCCACCCCAAGAGACCCAGTACTTC. Its translation: CSARDPPQETQYF.

This clonotype has at least ten counts. This rearrangement joins TRBV28 to TRBJ2-4; 9 bases are a match to TRBD2. CDR1 is MDHEN and CDR2 is SYDVKM in the germline V gene. The CDR3 loop spans 14 amino acids. The ends lost 3 bases at V and 7 bases at J; junction bases unmatched: 4. CDR3 residues: CASSFPSGENIQYF. The CDR3 bases are TGTGCCAGCAGTTTCCCTAGCGGGGAGAACATTCAGTACTTC.